This T cell receptor beta chain was identified during a study of identical twins. A single record per CDR3 protein comes from TCRdb applying MiXCR to the 5' RACE reads. Counted here are around 200,000 distinct CDR3 sequences, roughly 9.4% occurring once; the ten biggest clones make up just over 5%. This clonotype turned up a few times. Trimming took 5 bases from V and 6 from J, leaving 15 bases between them. The CDR3 spans 14 residues. Germline V lookup: CDR1 SGHRS, CDR2 YFSETQ. This chain connects TRBV5-1 to TRBJ2-1; the D gene is possibly TRBD2 (5 bases). Sequenced material: memory (CD45RO+) T cells sorted from blood. The source of this sequence is a woman aged 18 to 35 in good health. The CDR3 is CASSSRAGGNEQFF. The CDR3 coding sequence is TGCGCCAGCAGTTCTAGAGCAGGAGGCAATGAGCAGTTCTTC.